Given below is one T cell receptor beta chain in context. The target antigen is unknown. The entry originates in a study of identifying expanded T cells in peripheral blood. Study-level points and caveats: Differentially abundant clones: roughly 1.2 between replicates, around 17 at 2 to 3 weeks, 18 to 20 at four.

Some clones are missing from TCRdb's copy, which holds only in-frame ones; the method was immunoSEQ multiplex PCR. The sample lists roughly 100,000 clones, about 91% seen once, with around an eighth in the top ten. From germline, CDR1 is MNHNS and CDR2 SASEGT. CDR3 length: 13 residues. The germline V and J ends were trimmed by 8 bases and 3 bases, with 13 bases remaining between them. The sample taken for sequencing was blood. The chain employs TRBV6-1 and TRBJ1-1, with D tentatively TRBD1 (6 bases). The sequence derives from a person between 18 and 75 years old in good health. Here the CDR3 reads CASSGPGDTEAFF. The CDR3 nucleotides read TGTGCCAGCTCGGGACCAGGGGACACTGAAGCTTTCTTT.